This section outlines one T cell receptor beta chain sequence together with its context. Antigen: not known. Clones were read by immunoSEQ multiplex PCR, and TCRdb kept only the in-frame ones, dropping some. The data show some 250,000 clones, roughly 88% seen once. Germline lookup yields CDR1 ENHRY and CDR2 SYGVKD. The CDR3 length is 18 residues. The ends lost 2 bases at V and 1 base at J; junction bases unmatched: 3. Treatment: 19 received Ad26.COV2.S at low or high dose, single or two shots; about five received placebo; per-sample allocation not given. Samples analyzed were those drawn on day 63 after the first vaccine or placebo injection. The data are from a study of Ad26.COV2.S vaccination and SARS-CoV-2 variants. As for the study in general: Ad26.COV2.S shots went into the muscle once or twice, 56 days apart.

Points from the study as a whole: Spike-specific responses of CD8+ and CD4+ T cells were reported to display substantial breadth after vaccination.

The V gene is TRBV10-3, the J gene TRBJ2-3, with 16 bases aligning to TRBD2. The TCR was taken from a person between 18 and 59 years old who received the Ad26.COV2.S COVID-19 vaccine or a placebo. The sequencing here drew on peripheral blood, taken in a trial of Ad26.COV2.S vaccine versus placebo. As DNA, the CDR3 is TGTGCCATCAGTGAGGGGACTAGCGGGGGGGCCCGCACAGATACGCAGTATTTT. It codes for CAISEGTSGGARTDTQYF.